The T cell receptor beta chain under discussion was sequenced for a study of control samples from healthy donors and cancer patients. There are 13 residues in the CDR3. Per germline, CDR1 SNHLY and CDR2 FYNNEI. Trimming removed 4 bases at V and 2 bases at J, with 6 bases between. Generated by immunoSEQ multiplex PCR, the TCRdb table keeps only in-frame clones and is missing some. Seen here are 170,000 or so clones, about 94% observed once, and the top ten hold 8.5%. This clone was recorded only once. Material for sequencing was blood. The clonotype comes from a middle-aged woman in good health. J is TRBJ1-5 and V is TRBV2; D call uncertain. The chain's CDR3 is CASSGGGNQPQHF. For the CDR3, the DNA is TGTGCCAGCAGTGGCGGGGGCAATCAGCCCCAGCATTTT.